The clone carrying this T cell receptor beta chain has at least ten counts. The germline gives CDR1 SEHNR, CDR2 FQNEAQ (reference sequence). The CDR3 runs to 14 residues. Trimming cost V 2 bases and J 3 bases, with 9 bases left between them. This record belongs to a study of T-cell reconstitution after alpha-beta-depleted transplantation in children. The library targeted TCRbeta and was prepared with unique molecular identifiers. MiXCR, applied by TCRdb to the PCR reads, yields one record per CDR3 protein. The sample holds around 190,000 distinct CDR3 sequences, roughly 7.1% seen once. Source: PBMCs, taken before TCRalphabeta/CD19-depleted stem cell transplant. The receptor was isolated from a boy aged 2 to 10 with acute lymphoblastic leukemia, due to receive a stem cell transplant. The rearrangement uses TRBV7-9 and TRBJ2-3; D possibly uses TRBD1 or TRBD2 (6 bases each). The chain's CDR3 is CASSLRGDTDTQYF. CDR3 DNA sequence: TGTGCCAGCAGCTTAAGGGGGGATACAGATACGCAGTATTTT.